The rows below give T cell receptor beta chains drawn from one sample of a study of neurological immune-mediated disorders. TCRdb re-called the 5' RACE reads through MiXCR, storing one row per CDR3 protein. The sample shows 66,000 or so distinct CDR3 sequences, 4% to 6% of them seen only once. The sample consisted of PBMCs. These receptors were taken from a woman aged 25 to 39 with multiple sclerosis. Both conserved end residues are part of each CDR3. The D gene is left open where the match is weak. Only some rows state a clone size, as once, few, many or a class for expanded clones.

>TRBD2|many|TRBV30|TRBJ2-3
CAWSVGLAGGVADTQYF
TGTGCCTGGAGTGTGGGGCTAGCGGGGGGCGTGGCAGATACGCAGTATTTT
>TRBD1|many|TRBV20-1|TRBJ1-4
CSSNSDRVGEKLFF
TGCAGCTCCAATTCCGACAGGGTTGGGGAAAAACTGTTTTTT
>NA|many|TRBV7-7|TRBJ2-1
CASSLSSAGEQFF
TGTGCTAGCAGCTTATCAAGCGCAGGAGAGCAGTTCTTC
>TRBD1|NA|TRBV7-6|TRBJ1-6
CASSLQGSNSPLNF
TGTGCCAGCAGCCTACAGGGGTCTAATTCACCCCTCAACTTT
>TRBD2|many|TRBV7-9|TRBJ2-7
CASSLGGVGEQYF
TGTGCCAGCAGCTTGGGGGGGGTCGGCGAGCAGTACTTC
>NA|few|TRBV5-1|TRBJ1-6
CASSFDYGVGSPLHF
TGCGCCAGCAGCTTCGATTACGGGGTGGGTTCACCCCTCCACTTT
>NA|NA|TRBV20-1|TRBJ1-2
CSARDSGYGYTF
TGCAGTGCTCGGGACTCTGGCTATGGCTACACCTTC
>NA|many|TRBV5-5|TRBJ2-6
CASRQTPNGANVLTF
TGTGCCAGCAGACAAACCCCGAACGGGGCCAACGTCCTGACTTTC
>NA|many|TRBV7-2|TRBJ1-5
CASSLVAGANQPQHF
TGTGCCAGCAGCTTAGTGGCAGGGGCCAATCAGCCCCAGCATTTT
>NA|NA|TRBV5-1|TRBJ1-1
CASSYQQGNTEAFF
TGCGCCAGCAGTTACCAACAGGGGAACACTGAAGCTTTCTTT
>NA|many|TRBV20-1|TRBJ1-6
CSARDEGLLHF
TGCAGTGCTAGAGATGAAGGCCTCCTCCACTTT
>NA|many|TRBV4-1|TRBJ2-1
CASSHGGEQFF
TGCGCCAGCAGCCATGGCGGTGAGCAGTTCTTC
>NA|NA|TRBV7-8|TRBJ1-1
CASRSGVLGFTEAFF
TGTGCCAGCAGATCCGGGGTTCTGGGATTCACTGAAGCTTTCTTT
>TRBD1|NA|TRBV7-9|TRBJ2-3
CASSFTWTGKSTDTQYF
TGTGCCAGCAGCTTTACTTGGACAGGAAAGAGCACAGATACGCAGTATTTT
>TRBD1|many|TRBV20-1|TRBJ1-2
CSAEDRANYGYTF
TGCAGTGCCGAGGACAGGGCCAACTATGGCTACACCTTC
>NA|many|TRBV10-3|TRBJ1-2
CAISDRGQVVYGYTF
TGTGCCATCAGTGACAGGGGCCAGGTCGTCTATGGCTACACCTTC
>NA|many|TRBV6-6|TRBJ1-1
CASSTSGEAFF
TGTGCCAGCAGTACCTCCGGTGAAGCTTTCTTT
>NA|NA|TRBV12-3/TRBV12-4|TRBJ2-7
CASSSPPELYF
TGTGCCAGCAGTTCCCCCCCCGAATTGTACTTC
>TRBD1|many|TRBV5-1|TRBJ1-1
CASSPRTGSLAEAFF
TGCGCCAGCAGCCCGCGGACAGGCTCCCTCGCTGAAGCTTTCTTT
>TRBD2|many|TRBV12-3/TRBV12-4|TRBJ2-3
CASSLGGGTGDTQYF
TGTGCCAGCAGTTTAGGCGGGGGGACGGGCGATACGCAGTATTTT
>NA|many|TRBV5-1|TRBJ2-5
CASSSGQFWEETQYF
TGCGCCAGCAGCTCCGGACAGTTTTGGGAAGAGACCCAGTACTTC
>NA|many|TRBV6-5|TRBJ1-4
CASRGAGYQLFF
TGTGCCAGCAGGGGGGCGGGGTATCAACTGTTTTTT
>NA|many|TRBV28|TRBJ2-7
CASSFVSKTGFGEQYF
TGTGCCAGCAGTTTCGTCTCGAAAACAGGGTTTGGCGAGCAGTACTTC
>NA|many|TRBV12-3/TRBV12-4|TRBJ1-2
CASSFGRSRGYTF
TGTGCCAGCAGTTTCGGCAGGTCCAGGGGCTACACCTTC
>NA|many|TRBV12-3/TRBV12-4|TRBJ1-1
CASSFGLGGTEAFF
TGTGCCAGCAGTTTTGGTTTGGGAGGAACTGAAGCTTTCTTT
>NA|many|TRBV5-1|TRBJ2-7
CASSLNGHFSYEQYF
TGCGCCAGCAGCTTGAATGGCCATTTCTCCTACGAGCAGTACTTC
>NA|many|TRBV10-3|TRBJ1-5
CAISESADENQPQHF
TGTGCCATCAGTGAGTCTGCCGACGAAAATCAGCCCCAGCATTTT
>NA|many|TRBV5-1|TRBJ2-7
CASSLAVRESEQYF
TGCGCCAGCAGCTTGGCCGTCCGGGAGTCCGAGCAGTACTTC
>TRBD1|NA|TRBV3-1|TRBJ2-2
CASSAPGTGDTGELFF
TGTGCCAGCAGCGCCCCCGGGACAGGAGACACCGGGGAGCTGTTTTTT
>TRBD1|many|TRBV5-1|TRBJ1-1
CASSSQLTGAGTEAFF
TGCGCCAGCAGCTCACAACTGACAGGGGCTGGCACTGAAGCTTTCTTT
>NA|many|TRBV2|TRBJ1-6
CASSAPDRNDSPLHF
TGTGCCAGCAGTGCCCCAGACAGGAACGACTCACCCCTCCACTTT
>TRBD1|many|TRBV20-1|TRBJ1-1
CSARAGTASVMNTEAFF
TGCAGTGCTAGAGCGGGGACAGCGAGCGTAATGAACACTGAAGCTTTCTTT
>TRBD1|NA|TRBV20-1|TRBJ1-5
CSAREGRGRANQPQHF
TGCAGTGCTAGAGAAGGAAGGGGGCGAGCCAATCAGCCCCAGCATTTT
>TRBD1|NA|TRBV5-1|TRBJ1-4
CASSGGQGAANEKLFF
TGCGCCAGCAGCGGGGGACAGGGGGCGGCTAATGAAAAACTGTTTTTT
>NA|many|TRBV11-2|TRBJ2-2
CASSLDAFTGELFF
TGTGCCAGCAGCTTAGATGCCTTCACCGGGGAGCTGTTTTTT
>NA|many|TRBV5-1|TRBJ2-7
CASSTPGADYEQYF
TGCGCCAGCAGCACCCCCGGGGCCGACTACGAGCAGTACTTC
>NA|many|TRBV12-3/TRBV12-4|TRBJ2-7
CASKTGLGYEQYF
TGTGCCAGCAAGACAGGCTTGGGTTACGAGCAGTACTTC
>TRBD1|many|TRBV3-1|TRBJ1-1
CASSHRQGLYTEAFF
TGTGCCAGCAGCCACAGACAGGGGCTCTACACTGAAGCTTTCTTT
>NA|many|TRBV7-6|TRBJ2-7
CASSFSGDYEQYF
TGTGCCAGCAGCTTCTCCGGAGACTACGAGCAGTACTTC
>NA|medium-sized|TRBV5-6|TRBJ1-5
CASSLDRQPQHF
TGTGCCAGCAGCTTGGATCGCCAGCCCCAGCATTTT
>NA|many|TRBV10-1|TRBJ2-7
CASSRGASYEQYF
TGCGCCTCATCAAGGGGAGCATCCTACGAGCAGTACTTC
>NA|few|TRBV6-5|TRBJ1-2
CASSPSQAAGYTF
TGTGCCAGCAGTCCGTCTCAAGCGGCCGGCTACACCTTC
>NA|many|TRBV4-1|TRBJ2-3
CASSHPFARDTQYF
TGCGCCAGCAGCCATCCCTTCGCTAGGGATACGCAGTATTTT
>NA|many|TRBV20-1|TRBJ2-5
CSAGGGYLQETQYF
TGCAGTGCCGGAGGGGGGTACTTACAAGAGACCCAGTACTTC
>NA|few|TRBV10-3|TRBJ1-5
CAISEGGAQPQHF
TGTGCCATCAGTGAGGGCGGGGCTCAGCCCCAGCATTTT
>NA|many|TRBV7-6|TRBJ2-1
CASSPSSLGRPTDEQFF
TGTGCCAGCAGCCCTTCTAGCCTAGGGCGCCCTACAGATGAGCAGTTCTTC
>NA|many|TRBV6-5|TRBJ1-4
CASSYRVETTNEKLFF
TGTGCCAGCAGTTACAGGGTTGAGACAACTAATGAAAAACTGTTTTTT
>TRBD2|many|TRBV5-1|TRBJ2-3
CASSPTSGTTDTQYF
TGCGCCAGCAGCCCCACTAGCGGAACCACAGATACGCAGTATTTT
>NA|many|TRBV5-5|TRBJ2-7
CASTVSAPTYEQYF
TGTGCCAGCACCGTTAGCGCTCCTACCTACGAGCAGTACTTC
>NA|NA|TRBV12-3/TRBV12-4|TRBJ1-1
CASTPEWHTEAFF
TGTGCCAGCACCCCTGAATGGCACACTGAAGCTTTCTTT
>NA|NA|TRBV16|TRBJ1-1
CASSQSVEAFF
TGTGCCAGCAGCCAATCTGTCGAAGCTTTCTTT
>TRBD1|many|TRBV20-1|TRBJ1-6
CSGLRGAGGPDSPLHF
TGCAGCGGCTTAAGGGGGGCAGGGGGACCGGATTCACCCCTCCACTTT
>TRBD2|many|TRBV7-9|TRBJ2-5
CASSPRTSMETQYF
TGTGCCAGCAGCCCCCGGACTAGTATGGAGACCCAGTACTTC
>NA|many|TRBV15|TRBJ1-4
CASGVMGEKLFF
TGTGCCAGTGGGGTGATGGGGGAAAAACTGTTTTTT
>TRBD1|many|TRBV7-2|TRBJ2-5
CASSLRTGWANQETQYF
TGTGCCAGCAGCTTAAGGACAGGGTGGGCCAACCAAGAGACCCAGTACTTC
>NA|few|TRBV20-1|TRBJ1-2
CSPKTRGYTF
TGCAGTCCAAAAACGCGAGGCTACACCTTC
>NA|many|TRBV7-9|TRBJ2-7
CASSQAGDEQYF
TGTGCCAGCAGCCAGGCGGGTGACGAGCAGTACTTC
>NA|many|TRBV20-1|TRBJ2-4
CSAREIAKNIQYF
TGCAGTGCTAGAGAGATAGCCAAAAACATTCAGTACTTC
>NA|many|TRBV7-9|TRBJ2-3
CASSVTRRKGFNTQYF
TGTGCCAGCAGTGTCACCCGGCGGAAGGGGTTTAATACGCAGTATTTT